Shown below are 21 T cell receptor beta chains from a single sample sequenced in a study of shared clonotypes between healthy human individuals. The method was immunoSEQ multiplex PCR; TCRdb's version includes in-frame clones alone and lacks a portion of them. The table shows about a million clones, with 60% to 80% occurring only once. Source material: memory CD4+ T cells sorted from blood. Subset of the sample: CD45RA-negative fraction. All receptors derive from a man aged 18-30 years in good health.

The chain has TRBV21-1 and TRBJ2-7; TRBD1 is the table's D call and was not checked against the DNA. TRBV21-1 has pseudogene status. There are 15 residues in the CDR3. CDR3 loop: CASSKVGQGVYEQYF. The CDR3 coding sequence is TGTGCCAGCAGCAAAGTGGGCCAGGGGGTTTACGAGCAGTACTTC.

J is TRBJ2-2 and V is TRBV7-9; D is perhaps TRBD2 (6 bases). V was pared by 8 bases and J by 9 bases, with 13 bases between. Germline lookup yields CDR1 SEHNR and CDR2 FQNEAQ (reference sequence). This CDR3 has 12 amino acids. The CDR3 coding sequence is TGTGCCAGCTGGGACTCAGGCAGGGAGCTGTTTTTT. It translates to CASWDSGRELFF.

This clone showed up just once. The chain has TRBV28 and TRBJ2-7; 8 bases are a match to TRBD1. Trimming cost V 6 bases and J 2 bases; bases outside gene matches: 9. The CDR3 is 15 residues long. Germline CDR1 reads MDHEN; CDR2 reads SYDVKM. CDR3 residues: CASSLRQGFTYEQYF. CDR3 DNA: TGTGCCAGCAGCCTTCGACAGGGGTTTACCTACGAGCAGTACTTC.

This clone appeared once. The chain combines TRBV5-8 with TRBJ1-2; 10 bases line up with TRBD1. The CDR3 covers 16 residues. The J segment lost 2 bases and the V segment lost 3 bases, leaving 7 bases of the junction unmatched. Germline V gene data show CDR1 as SGHTS and CDR2 as YDEGEE. Here the CDR3 DNA reads TGTGCCAGCAGCTCCAAAGGACAGGGGGGGAACTATGGCTACACCTTC. This codes for CASSSKGQGGNYGYTF.

The J gene is TRBJ2-1, the V gene TRBV28, with TRBD2 matching 7 bases. The length of the CDR3 is 16 residues. V shed 6 bases, J shed 2 bases, and the junction held 10 bases outside the gene matches. Per germline, CDR1 MDHEN and CDR2 SYDVKM. The chain's CDR3 is CASSSQTAGTYNEQFF. The CDR3 DNA follows: TGTGCCAGCAGCTCCCAGACAGCGGGGACCTACAATGAGCAGTTCTTC.

This sequence joins TRBV7-9 and TRBJ1-6, with 9 bases aligning to TRBD1. The CDR3 spans 15 residues. The V gene's germline CDR1 is SEHNR and CDR2 FQNEAQ (reference sequence). The V and J ends lost 6 bases and 9 bases, in that order; junction bases with no gene match: 9. The DNA for the CDR3 is TGTGCCAGCAGTCCGGACGGGACAGGGAGTTCACCCCTCCACTTT. Translation: CASSPDGTGSSPLHF.

The chain uses TRBV5-6 and TRBJ2-3; D remains ambiguous. Trimming shortened V by 0 bases and J by 0 bases, and 8 bases separated the two germline ends. CDR3 size: 15 residues. Germline V CDR1 and CDR2: SGHDT, YYEEEE. The CDR3 spells CASSLDVGSTDTQYF. The DNA of the CDR3 is TGTGCCAGCAGCTTGGACGTCGGTAGCACAGATACGCAGTATTTT.

This clone was seen just once. The chain joins TRBV5-4 to TRBJ2-7, with TRBD1 as a possible D gene (6 bases). The CDR3 has 15 residues. Trimming removed 2 bases from V and 0 bases from J, with 12 bases in between. Germline V gives CDR1 SGHNT, CDR2 YYREEE (reference sequence). The CDR3 coding sequence is TGTGCCAGCAGCTTACGGGACATGAACTCCTACGAGCAGTACTTC. Protein product: CASSLRDMNSYEQYF.

The table lists this clone with a few counts. The V gene is TRBV18, the J gene TRBJ2-3, with TRBD2 matching over 8 bases. The CDR3 is made up of 14 amino acids. Germline CDR1 KGHSH, CDR2 LQKENI. V trimming: 3 bases; J trimming: 6 bases; junction bases outside the gene matches: 5. The CDR3 is CASSPREGLDTQYF. Written as DNA, the CDR3 is TGTGCCAGCTCACCCCGGGAGGGCCTTGATACGCAGTATTTT.

The chain couples TRBV4-1 to TRBJ1-5; the match to TRBD1 covers 8 bases. CDR3 length: 16 amino acids. J lost 5 bases, V lost 0 bases, and 6 bases had no gene match. The germline V gene encodes CDR1 MGHRA and CDR2 YSYEKL. DNA of the CDR3: TGCGCCAGCAGCCAAGATTGGGGACAGGCCTATCAGCCCCAGCATTTT. It translates to CASSQDWGQAYQPQHF.

The chain links TRBV27 to TRBJ1-4; TRBD1 is a possible D gene (5 bases). The CDR3 covers 15 residues. CDR1 MNHEY and CDR2 SMNVEV come from the germline V gene (reference sequence). V lost 3 bases, J lost 3 bases, and 11 bases lay in between. The CDR3 region has the DNA TGTGCCAGCAGTTTGGAAGGGGAGGCTAATGAAAAACTGTTTTTT. Amino acid sequence: CASSLEGEANEKLFF.

The chain is built from TRBV28 and TRBJ1-2; D not certain. Germline assignment: CDR1 MDHEN and CDR2 SYDVKM. The CDR3 contains 14 residues. Trimming took off 5 bases at V and 8 bases at J, with 18 bases between the two ends. CDR3 amino acids: CASSRNNRAEGYTF. CDR3 DNA: TGTGCCAGCAGTCGTAACAATAGGGCAGAGGGCTACACCTTC.

The chain has TRBV5-6 and TRBJ1-5; 9 nucleotides align to TRBD1. The CDR3 is 14 amino acids. CDR1 SGHDT and CDR2 YYEEEE come from the germline V gene. The ends lost 9 bases at V and 4 bases at J; junction bases unmatched: 8. As DNA, the CDR3 is TGTGCCACCACGAACAGGGGGCAGAATCAGCCCCAGCATTTT. Translation: CATTNRGQNQPQHF. Filled out from reference TRBV5-6 and TRBJ1-5, the complete variable domain reads DAGVTQSPTHLIKTRGQQVTLRCSPKSGHDTVSWYQQALGQGPQFIFQYYEEEERQRGNFPDRFSGHQFPNYSSELNVNALLLGDSALYLCATTNRGQNQPQHFGDGTRLSIL.

The CDR3 loop is CASSLAEGSYYGYTF. Here the CDR3 DNA reads TGTGCCAGCAGCTTAGCGGAGGGCAGCTACTATGGCTACACCTTC. V is TRBV7-2 and J is TRBJ1-2, with D unresolved. The CDR3 contains 15 residues. Germline V CDR1 and CDR2: SGHTA, FQGNSA. V was pared by 0 bases and J by 3 bases, with 11 bases between.

The chain couples TRBV2 to TRBJ1-6; TRBD1 might be the D (5 bases). This CDR3 is 13 amino acids long. Per germline, CDR1 SNHLY and CDR2 FYNNEI. Trimming removed 7 bases at V and 7 bases at J, with 11 bases between. The DNA for the CDR3 is TGTGCCAGCATCGTCCAGGGAAATTCACCCCTCCACTTT. Amino acids: CASIVQGNSPLHF.

V gene TRBV4-1 combines with J gene TRBJ1-2; D gene uncertain. There are 15 residues in the CDR3. V was shortened by 4 bases and J by 0 bases, with 12 bases between the two germline ends. Germline V gives CDR1 MGHRA, CDR2 YSYEKL. CDR3 amino acids: CASSRTMDANYGYTF. DNA of the CDR3: TGCGCCAGCAGCCGGACCATGGACGCTAACTATGGCTACACCTTC.

Points on this clone: This may arise from a read error, as a much more abundant clone is one base away. The chain links TRBV7-2 to TRBJ1-2; no definite D call. Germline-derived CDR1 and CDR2 are SGHTA and FQGNSA. Trimming left V 1 base short and J 4 bases short, with 4 bases between. The CDR3 consists of 12 residues. The CDR3: CASSLDGYGYTF. In nucleotides, the CDR3 is TGTGCCAGCAGCTTAGATGGCTATGGCTACACCTTC.

The rearrangement links TRBV2 to TRBJ2-2, with a possible D match to TRBD2 (5 bases). The V gene lost 3 bases and the J gene lost 3 bases, with 11 bases spanning the gap. Germline CDR1 SNHLY, CDR2 FYNNEI. The CDR3 runs 15 residues. DNA for the CDR3: TGTGCCAGCAGTGACGACCGGCGGGACACCGGGGAGCTGTTTTTT. Its translation is CASSDDRRDTGELFF. The full variable domain, its missing parts supplied by reference TRBV2 and TRBJ2-2, is EPEVTQTPSHQVTQMGQEVILRCVPISNHLYFYWYRQILGQKVEFLVSFYNNEISEKSEIFDDQFSVERPDGSNFTLKIRSTKLEDSAMYFCASSDDRRDTGELFFGEGSRLTVL.

This clone was recorded a few times. The DNA of the CDR3 is TGTGCCAGCTCACCACCCGCCGGACAGGGTGACGAGACCCAGTACTTC. This codes for CASSPPAGQGDETQYF. J is TRBJ2-5 and V is TRBV18, with 8 nucleotides matching TRBD1. The CDR3 covers 16 residues. CDR1 is KGHSH and CDR2 is LQKENI in the germline V gene. V was pared by 0 bases and J by 5 bases, with 8 bases of the junction left unmatched.

With respect to this clone: This same CDR3 is encoded by further DNA sequences in the sample. The chain uses TRBV19 and TRBJ2-7; no clear D gene. The CDR3 has 14 amino acids. Germline V gene sequence: CDR1 LNHDA, CDR2 SQIVND (reference sequence). V gave up 3 bases and J gave up 2 bases, with 11 bases separating them. The CDR3 nucleotides are TGTGCCAGTAGTATTGTTGGCGGTACCTACGAGCAGTACTTC. This gives the protein CASSIVGGTYEQYF.

J is TRBJ1-6 and V is TRBV5-5, with 7 bases aligning to TRBD1. Germline V lookup: CDR1 SGHKS, CDR2 YYEKEE (reference sequence). Unmatched junction bases numbered 9, after V lost 5 bases and J lost 7 bases. CDR3 size: 15 residues. CDR3 DNA sequence: TGTGCCAGCAGGTTGACAGGGACCCCGAATTCACCCCTCCACTTT. Its translation is CASRLTGTPNSPLHF.